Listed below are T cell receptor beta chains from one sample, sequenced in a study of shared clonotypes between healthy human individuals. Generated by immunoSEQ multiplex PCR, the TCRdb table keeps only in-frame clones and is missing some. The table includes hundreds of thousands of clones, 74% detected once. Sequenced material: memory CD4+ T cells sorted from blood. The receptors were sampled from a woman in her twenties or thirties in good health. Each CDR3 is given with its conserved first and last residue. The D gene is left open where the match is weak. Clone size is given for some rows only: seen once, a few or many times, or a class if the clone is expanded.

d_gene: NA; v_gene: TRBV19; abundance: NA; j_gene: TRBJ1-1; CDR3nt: TGTGCCAGTAGTACACAGAACGCGAACACTGAAGCTTTCTTT; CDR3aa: CASSTQNANTEAFF
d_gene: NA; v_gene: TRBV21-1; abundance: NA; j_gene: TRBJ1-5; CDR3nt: TGTGCCAGCAGAAGGTCCCCCCATTGGCCCCAGCATTTT; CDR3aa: CASRRSPHWPQHF
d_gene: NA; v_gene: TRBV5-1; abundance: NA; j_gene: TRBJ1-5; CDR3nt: TGCGCCAGCAGCTTGGACGTCAATCAGCCCCAGCATTTT; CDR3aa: CASSLDVNQPQHF
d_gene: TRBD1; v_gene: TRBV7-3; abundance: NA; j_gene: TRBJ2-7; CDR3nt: TGTGCCAGCAGCCCGGGGACAGGGGCATACGAGCAGTACTTC; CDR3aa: CASSPGTGAYEQYF
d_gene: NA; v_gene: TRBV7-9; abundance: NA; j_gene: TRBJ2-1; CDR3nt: TGTGCCAGCAGCTCCGGGGACTGGATCAATGAGCAGTTCTTC; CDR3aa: CASSSGDWINEQFF
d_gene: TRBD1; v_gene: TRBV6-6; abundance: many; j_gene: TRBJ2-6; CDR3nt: TGTGCCAGCACGGACAGGGGGCCTGGGGCCAACGTCCTGACTTTC; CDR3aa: CASTDRGPGANVLTF
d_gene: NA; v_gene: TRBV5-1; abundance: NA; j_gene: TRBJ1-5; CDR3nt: TGCGCCAGCAGCTTGGAAGGGGCGGGCAATCAGCCCCAGCATTTT; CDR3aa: CASSLEGAGNQPQHF
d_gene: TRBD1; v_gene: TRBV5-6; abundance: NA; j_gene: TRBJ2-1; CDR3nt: TGTGCCAGCAGCTGGACAGGGTTCTCGCCGTCCAATGAGCAGTTCTTC; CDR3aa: CASSWTGFSPSNEQFF
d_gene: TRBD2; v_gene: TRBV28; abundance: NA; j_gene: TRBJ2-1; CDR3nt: TGTGCCAGCGGTATAGCGGGGGCCCCCTACAATGAGCAGTTCTTC; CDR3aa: CASGIAGAPYNEQFF
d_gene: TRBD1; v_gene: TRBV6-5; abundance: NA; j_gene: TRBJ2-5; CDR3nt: TGTGCCAGCAGCTTGACAGGGAAACAAGAGACCCAGTACTTC; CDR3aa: CASSLTGKQETQYF
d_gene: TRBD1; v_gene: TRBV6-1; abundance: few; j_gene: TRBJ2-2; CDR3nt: TGTGCCAGCAGTGCGCAGGGGGCCACCGGGGAGCTGTTTTTT; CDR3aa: CASSAQGATGELFF
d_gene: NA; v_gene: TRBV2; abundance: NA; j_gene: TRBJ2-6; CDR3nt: TGTGCCAGCAGTGAATACACTAACTCTGGGGCCAACGTCCTGACTTTC; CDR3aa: CASSEYTNSGANVLTF
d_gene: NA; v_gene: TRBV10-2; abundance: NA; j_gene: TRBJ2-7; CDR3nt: TGCGCCAGCAGTGAGGGCCCGGCTTTGAACGAGCAGTACTTC; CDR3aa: CASSEGPALNEQYF
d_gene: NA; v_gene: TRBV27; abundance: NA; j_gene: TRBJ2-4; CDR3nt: TGTGCCAGCAGTTCGAGAAGGTGGGACATTCAGTACTTC; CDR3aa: CASSSRRWDIQYF
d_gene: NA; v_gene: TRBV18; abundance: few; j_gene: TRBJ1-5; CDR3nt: TGTGCCAGCTCACCGCTAGGGGGCAATCAGCCCCAGCATTTT; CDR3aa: CASSPLGGNQPQHF
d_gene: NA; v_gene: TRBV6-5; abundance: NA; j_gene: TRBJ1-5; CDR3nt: TGTGCCAGCAGCCCACAGGGTTTTCAAAATCAGCCCCAGCATTTT; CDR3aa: CASSPQGFQNQPQHF
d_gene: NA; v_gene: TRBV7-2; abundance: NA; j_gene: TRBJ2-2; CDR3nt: TGTGCCAGCATCACTTATCTGAACACCGGGGAGCTGTTTTTT; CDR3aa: CASITYLNTGELFF
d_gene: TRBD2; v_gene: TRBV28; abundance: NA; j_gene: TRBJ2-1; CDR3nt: TGTGCCAGCAGCCCGACCGGGACTAGCTCCTACAATGAGCAGTTCTTC; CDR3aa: CASSPTGTSSYNEQFF
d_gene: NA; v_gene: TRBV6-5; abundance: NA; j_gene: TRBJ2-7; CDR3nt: TGTGCCAGCAGTTACAGCGGCGGAGGGTACGAGCAGTACTTC; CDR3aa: CASSYSGGGYEQYF
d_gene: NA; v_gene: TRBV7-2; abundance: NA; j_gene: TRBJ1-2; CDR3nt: TGTGCCAGCAGCAGGACACCTAACTATGGCTACACCTTC; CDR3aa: CASSRTPNYGYTF
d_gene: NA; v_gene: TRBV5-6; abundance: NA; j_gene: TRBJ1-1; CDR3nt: TGTGCCAGCAGCTTGAACCCCCGGGCAGCCACTGAAGCTTTCTTT; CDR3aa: CASSLNPRAATEAFF
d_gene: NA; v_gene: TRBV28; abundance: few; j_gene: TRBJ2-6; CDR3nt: TGTGCCAGCCAAGGACACCAAACCGGGGCCAACGTCCTGACTTTC; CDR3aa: CASQGHQTGANVLTF
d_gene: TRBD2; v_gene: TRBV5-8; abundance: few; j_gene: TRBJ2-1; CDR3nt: TGTGCCAGCAGCCGGAAAGTAGCGGGAGAGAGGACCCAGTTCTTC; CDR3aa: CASSRKVAGERTQFF
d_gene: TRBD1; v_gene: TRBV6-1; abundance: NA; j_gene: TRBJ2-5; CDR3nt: TGTGCCAGCGAAGGGGGCACCAAGACCCAGTACTTC; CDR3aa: CASEGGTKTQYF
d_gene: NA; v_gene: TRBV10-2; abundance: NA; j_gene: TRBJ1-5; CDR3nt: TGCGCCAGCAGGACGCGAGAATCCCAGCCCCAGCATTTT; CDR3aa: CASRTRESQPQHF
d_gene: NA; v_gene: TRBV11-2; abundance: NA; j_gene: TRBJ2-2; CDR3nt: TGTGCCAGCAGCTTAGCCCAAACCGGGAACACCGGGGAGCTGTTTTTT; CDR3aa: CASSLAQTGNTGELFF
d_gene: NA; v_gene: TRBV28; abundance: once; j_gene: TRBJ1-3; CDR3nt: TGTGCCAGCGGAGACTCTGGAAACACCATATATTTT; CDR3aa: CASGDSGNTIYF
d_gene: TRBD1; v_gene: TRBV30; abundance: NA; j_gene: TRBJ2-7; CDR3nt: TGTGCCTGGAGTCAGGACAGGGTGAATTCCGAGCAGTACTTC; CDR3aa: CAWSQDRVNSEQYF
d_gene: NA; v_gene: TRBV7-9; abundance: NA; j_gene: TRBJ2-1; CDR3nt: TGTGCCAGCAGCTTATATGGACTGGCCGCAGATGAGCAGTTCTTC; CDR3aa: CASSLYGLAADEQFF
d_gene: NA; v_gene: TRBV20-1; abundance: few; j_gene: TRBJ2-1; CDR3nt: TGCAGTGCTACTGCGTGGGATGAGCAGTTCTTC; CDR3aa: CSATAWDEQFF
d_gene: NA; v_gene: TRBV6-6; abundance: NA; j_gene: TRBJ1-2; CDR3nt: TGTGCCAGCAGTTATCAACAGCGAACGGGGTATGGCTACACCTTC; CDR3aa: CASSYQQRTGYGYTF
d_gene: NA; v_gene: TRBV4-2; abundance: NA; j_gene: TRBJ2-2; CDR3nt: TGTGCCAGCAGCCAAATAACCATTCTCGAAGGCGGCGGGGAGCTGTTTTTT; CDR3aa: CASSQITILEGGGELFF
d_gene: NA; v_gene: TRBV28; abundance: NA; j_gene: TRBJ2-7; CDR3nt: TGTGCCAGCGGCTCCGGAGGACCTAGAGACGAGCAGTACTTC; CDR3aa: CASGSGGPRDEQYF
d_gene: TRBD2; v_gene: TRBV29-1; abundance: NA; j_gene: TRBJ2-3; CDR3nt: TGCAGCGTTGAACTAGCGGATACTAGCACAGATACGCAGTATTTT; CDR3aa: CSVELADTSTDTQYF
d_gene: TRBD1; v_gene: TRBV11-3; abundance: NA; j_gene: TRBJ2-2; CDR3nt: TGTGCCAGCGGACAGGGGGCGTTGACCGGGGAGCTGTTTTTT; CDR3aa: CASGQGALTGELFF
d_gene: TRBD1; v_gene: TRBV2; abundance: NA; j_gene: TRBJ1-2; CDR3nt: TGTGCCAGCAGTGAAACTTCCGGGACAGGGTGGCGTGGCTACACCTTC; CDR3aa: CASSETSGTGWRGYTF
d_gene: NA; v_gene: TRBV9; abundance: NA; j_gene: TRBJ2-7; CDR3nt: TGTGCCAGCAGCGTAGGCCCAGGGGGGAACGAGCAGTACTTC; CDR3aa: CASSVGPGGNEQYF
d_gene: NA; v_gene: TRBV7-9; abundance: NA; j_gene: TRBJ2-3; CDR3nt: TGTGCCAGCAGCCGAGTTGGGGATACGCAGTATTTT; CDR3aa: CASSRVGDTQYF
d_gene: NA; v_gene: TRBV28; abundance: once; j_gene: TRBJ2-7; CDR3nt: TGTGCCAGCAGTCAACCGGACGGGAACTACGAGCAGTACTTC; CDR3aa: CASSQPDGNYEQYF
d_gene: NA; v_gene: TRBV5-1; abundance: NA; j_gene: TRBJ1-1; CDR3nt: TGCGCCAGCAGTACACTCCCCGGGGGAGGTACTGAAGCTTTCTTT; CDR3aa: CASSTLPGGGTEAFF
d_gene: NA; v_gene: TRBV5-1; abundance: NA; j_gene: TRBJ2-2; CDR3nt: TGCGCCAGCAGCCGAACTAGCATCACCGGGGAGCTGTTTTTT; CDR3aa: CASSRTSITGELFF